These 20 T cell receptor beta chains share one sample of origin, sequenced in a study of T cell responses to AZD1222 COVID-19 vaccine. Sequencing was performed with immunoSEQ multiplex PCR; in TCRdb, only in-frame clones are kept and a portion is missing. The repertoire holds nearly 110,000 clones, with 85% to 90% as singletons. The material was peripheral blood, obtained on day 0 of AZD1222 vaccination. Receptor source: an adult in good health.

V is TRBV6-5 and J is TRBJ2-1; 12 nucleotides agree with TRBD2. The CDR3 extends over 15 amino acids. Germline V gene data show CDR1 as MNHEY and CDR2 as SVGAGI. V dropped 6 bases and J dropped 4; count of bases not matched to a gene: 4. For the CDR3, the DNA is TGTGCCAGCAGCCCGACTAGCGGGAGATACAATGAGCAGTTCTTC. It is translated as CASSPTSGRYNEQFF.

CDR3 nucleotides: TGTGCCAGCAGCCTCCCACGGGGCGTCCCCCAGCCCCAGCATTTT. It is translated as CASSLPRGVPQPQHF. The chain has TRBV28 and TRBJ1-5; the D gene is possibly TRBD1 (5 bases). This CDR3 has 15 amino acids. V was trimmed by 6 bases and J by 7 bases, leaving 19 bases between them. CDR1 MDHEN and CDR2 SYDVKM come from the germline V gene. Full variable domain (rest looked up from reference TRBV28 and TRBJ1-5): DVKVTQSSRYLVKRTGEKVFLECVQDMDHENMFWYRQDPGLGLRLIYFSYDVKMKEKGDIPEGYSVSREKKERFSLILESASTNQTSMYLCASSLPRGVPQPQHFGDGTRLSIL.

This sequence joins TRBV7-9 and TRBJ2-1; 12 bases are a match to TRBD2. Germline V gene sequence: CDR1 SEHNR, CDR2 FQNEAQ (reference sequence). After removal of 3 bases from V and 6 bases from J, the junction contained 3 bases not matched to a gene. The CDR3 extends over 15 amino acids. CDR3 in DNA: TGTGCCAGCAGCTTGACTAGCGGGAGAAGCAATGAGCAGTTCTTC. It codes for CASSLTSGRSNEQFF.

This clone was observed a single time. J is TRBJ2-1 and V is TRBV9; D perhaps matches TRBD2 (6 bases). The CDR3 loop spans 15 amino acids. Germline CDR1 and CDR2: SGDLS and YYNGEE. The V end lost 0 bases, the J end lost 5 bases, and 12 bases lay between the germline ends. The CDR3: CASSVAGVLNNEQFF. CDR3 bases: TGTGCCAGCAGCGTAGCGGGAGTCCTGAACAATGAGCAGTTCTTC.

The CDR3 here is CASSLPLVANVLTF. CDR3 DNA: TGTGCCAGCAGCTTACCCCTCGTAGCCAACGTCCTGACTTTC. The chain couples TRBV13 to TRBJ2-6; no clear D gene. Germline V CDR1 and CDR2: PRHDT, FYEKMQ (reference sequence). The CDR3 has 14 residues. The V end was cut by 2 bases, the J end by 7 bases, with 9 bases between. The whole variable domain, remainder taken from reference TRBV13 and TRBJ2-6, is AAGVIQSPRHLIKEKRETATLKCYPIPRHDTVYWYQQGPGQDPQFLISFYEKMQSDKGSIPDRFSAQQFSDYHSELNMSSLELGDSALYFCASSLPLVANVLTFGAGSRLTVL.

V gene TRBV6-5 combines with J gene TRBJ1-2; D unclear. This CDR3 is 13 amino acids long. V was clipped by 2 bases and J by 7 bases, with 11 bases between them. CDR1 and CDR2 from the germline V gene are MNHEY and SVGAGI. The CDR3 DNA reads as TGTGCCAGCAGTTACGGGCCAGGCGGTGGCTACACCTTC. Translation gives CASSYGPGGGYTF.

V and J are TRBV19 and TRBJ2-7; tentative D call: TRBD1 (6 bases). The CDR3 is 15 residues long. V lost 0 bases to trimming and J lost 4 bases, with 13 bases between them. Looked up from germline, CDR1 is LNHDA and CDR2 is SQIVND (reference sequence). CDR3 bases: TGTGCCAGTAGTATAGAGGGGGCTAATCGATACGAGCAGTACTTC. This sequence encodes CASSIEGANRYEQYF.

The gene calls are TRBV27 and TRBJ1-1; the D gene is possibly TRBD1 (5 bases). This CDR3 contains 15 residues. Germline V lookup: CDR1 MNHEY, CDR2 SMNVEV (reference sequence). The germline V and J ends were trimmed by 5 bases and 4 bases, with 17 bases remaining between them. CDR3 sequence (DNA): TGTGCCAGCAGTCCATCCAGGGTGGAGGGCACTGAAGCTTTCTTT. Translating it yields CASSPSRVEGTEAFF.

The chain links TRBV5-1 to TRBJ1-2; D gene unclear. CDR1 is SGHRS and CDR2 is YFSETQ in the germline V gene. Trimming removed 4 bases at V and 0 bases at J, with 10 bases between. The CDR3 is 14 amino acids. Here the CDR3 DNA reads TGCGCCAGCAGCGGCGGATCTCCTAACTATGGCTACACCTTC. It encodes CASSGGSPNYGYTF.

V usage is TRBV5-4 and J usage is TRBJ2-5; the D is unclear. The CDR3 has 14 residues. The V and J ends lost 4 bases and 2 bases respectively, with 12 bases between them. Germline-derived CDR1 and CDR2 are SGHNT and YYREEE (reference sequence). This CDR3 reads CASSLAVIQETQYF. The DNA for the CDR3 is TGTGCCAGCAGCCTGGCTGTAATTCAAGAGACCCAGTACTTC.

This chain uses TRBV7-9 with TRBJ1-3; 7 nucleotides match TRBD1. This CDR3 contains 16 residues. V was clipped by 4 bases and J by 2 bases; unmatched bases: 8. Germline CDR1 and CDR2: SEHNR and FQNEAQ (reference sequence). The CDR3 sequence: CASSSLGGGAGNTIYF. The CDR3 DNA reads TGTGCCAGCAGCTCCCTGGGAGGGGGCGCTGGAAACACCATATATTTT.

This chain's CDR3 is CASINTPQGWEQYF. As DNA, the CDR3 is TGTGCCAGCATCAATACCCCCCAGGGGTGGGAGCAGTACTTC. This chain links TRBV6-6 with TRBJ2-7; a possible D gene is TRBD1 (6 bases). This CDR3 is built from 14 residues. The germline V gene encodes CDR1 MNHNY and CDR2 SVGAGI (reference sequence). V was clipped by 7 bases and J by 7 bases, with 20 bases between them.

This rearrangement joins TRBV19 to TRBJ2-5; D might be TRBD1 or TRBD2, each matching 5 bases. Trimming removed 5 bases at V and 5 bases at J, with 21 bases between. The germline V gene has CDR1 LNHDA and CDR2 SQIVND (reference sequence). This CDR3 spans 16 amino acids. This CDR3 is CASSGRGRSGTETQYF. DNA of the CDR3: TGTGCCAGTAGTGGTCGTGGGAGATCAGGGACCGAGACCCAGTACTTC.

The rearrangement joins TRBV6-6 to TRBJ2-5; TRBD2 matches 10 bases. The CDR3 has 14 residues. Losses at the gene ends were 6 bases for V and 5 bases for J; bases not matched to a gene: 6. Germline V gene lookup returns CDR1 MNHNY and CDR2 SVGAGI (reference sequence). CDR3 loop: CASRLAGEWETQYF. CDR3 DNA: TGTGCCAGCAGGCTAGCGGGAGAATGGGAGACCCAGTACTTC.

The chain has TRBV28 and TRBJ2-4; 10 nucleotides match TRBD2. This CDR3 region has 17 residues. The V gene end was trimmed by 4 bases and the J gene end by 0 bases; junction bases not matched to a gene: 6. CDR1 is MDHEN, CDR2 SYDVKM, per germline. The DNA of the CDR3 is TGTGCCAGCAGTTCCCCTGGACTAGCGGTAGCCAAAAACATTCAGTACTTC. It is translated as CASSSPGLAVAKNIQYF.

This chain links TRBV6-4 with TRBJ2-7; the D is unclear. The germline CDR1 and CDR2 sequences are MRHNA and SNTAGT. The CDR3 is 13 residues long. The ends were cut back, 6 bases at V and 3 bases at J, with 12 bases in the middle. The CDR3 sequence is CASRSAEYYEQYF. For the CDR3, the DNA is TGTGCCAGCAGGTCGGCAGAATACTACGAGCAGTACTTC.

V gene TRBV28 combines with J gene TRBJ1-4, with D possibly TRBD1 on 5 matching bases. CDR1 MDHEN and CDR2 SYDVKM come from the germline V gene. The germline V and J ends were trimmed by 2 bases and 8 bases, with 15 bases remaining between them. The CDR3 has 15 residues. The CDR3 is CASSLVGGTYEKLFF. In DNA form, the CDR3 reads TGTGCCAGCAGTTTAGTGGGGGGAACCTACGAAAAACTGTTTTTT. The full variable domain, with the rest looked up from reference TRBV28 and TRBJ1-4, is DVKVTQSSRYLVKRTGEKVFLECVQDMDHENMFWYRQDPGLGLRLIYFSYDVKMKEKGDIPEGYSVSREKKERFSLILESASTNQTSMYLCASSLVGGTYEKLFFGSGTQLSVL.

The rearrangement uses TRBV14 and TRBJ1-1; D not resolved. Trimming took 1 base from V and 11 from J, leaving 14 bases between them. CDR1 and CDR2 from the germline V gene are SGHDN and FVKESK. This CDR3 is built from 13 residues. The CDR3 reads CASSQGISSVAFF. The DNA of the CDR3 is TGTGCCAGCAGCCAAGGTATTAGCTCCGTGGCTTTCTTT.

The rearrangement uses TRBV5-1 and TRBJ1-4; a weak D match, TRBD1 (6 bases). The length of the CDR3 is 18 residues. Deletions cut 4 bases from V and 0 bases from J, with 19 bases between. Germline values: CDR1 SGHRS, CDR2 YFSETQ. The CDR3: CASSPGTGGRATNEKLFF. The CDR3 DNA reads as TGCGCCAGCAGCCCGGGCACTGGGGGGCGAGCAACTAATGAAAAACTGTTTTTT.

This clone came up once. This sequence joins TRBV30 and TRBJ2-2; a weak D match, TRBD1 (6 bases). The CDR3 runs 14 residues. The V gene lost 7 bases and the J gene lost 4 bases, with 16 bases spanning the gap. The germline V gene encodes CDR1 GTSNPN and CDR2 SVGIG (reference sequence). The CDR3 sequence is CAYNKGHSTGELFF. CDR3 in DNA: TGTGCCTATAACAAGGGACACAGCACCGGGGAGCTGTTTTTT.